These 26 T cell receptor beta chains were all obtained from the same sample, sequenced in a study of T cell repertoires in cytomegalovirus infection. Each CDR3 protein gets one entry after TCRdb re-called the reads with MiXCR. The data show some 400,000 distinct CDR3 sequences, with under 40% seen just once and approximately 14% held by the top ten. Sequences were obtained from PBMCs. All receptors come from a human donor in good health (CMV status not recorded). Some clones in this sample may be carry-over from other donors' samples.

As for this clonotype: The conserved phenylalanine or tryptophan normally closing the CDR3 is absent here, so this likely arose from a read error. The rearrangement uses TRBV7-2 and TRBJ2-7, with a possible D match to TRBD2 (7 bases). The CDR3 loop spans 17 amino acids. Germline V gene sequence: CDR1 SGHTA, CDR2 FQGNSA. The CDR3 DNA follows: TGTGCCAGAAGCTTAGGAGGGGGGGGTAGGTGGGCCTACGAGCAGTACTGC. It codes for CARSLGGGGRWAYEQYC.

As to this clonotype: A read error is possible here, since a much larger clone lies one base away. The chain is built from TRBV7-8 and TRBJ2-7; no clear D gene. The length of the CDR3 is 15 residues. V was cut by 2 bases and J by 3 bases, with 14 bases left in between. Germline V gene data show CDR1 as SGHVS and CDR2 as FQNEAQ. The CDR3: CASSLHSARDYEQYF. CDR3 DNA sequence: TGTGCCAGCAGCTTACACTCCGCGAGAGACTACGAGCAGTACTTC. Variable domain in full (rest from reference TRBV7-8 and TRBJ2-7): GAGVSQSPRYKVAKRGQDVALRCDPISGHVSLFWYQQALGQGPEFLTYFQNEAQLDKSGLPSDRFFAERPEGSVSTLKIQRTQQEDSAVYLCASSLHSARDYEQYFGPGTRLTVT.

This clonotype was seen a single time. The chain is built from TRBV6-5 and TRBJ1-3; 9 positions match TRBD1. The V and J ends lost 4 bases and 0 bases, in that order; junction bases with no gene match: 7. Germline CDR1 is MNHEY and CDR2 is SVGAGI. The CDR3 totals 17 residues. The CDR3 DNA follows: TGTGCCAGCAGTTCTCGGACAGGGGATAACTCTGGAAACACCATATATTTT. This translates into CASSSRTGDNSGNTIYF.

The chain employs TRBV5-4 and TRBJ1-6; D possibly corresponds to TRBD1 (5 bases). The germline gives CDR1 SGHNT, CDR2 YYREEE (reference sequence). This CDR3 region has 18 residues. V was trimmed by 2 bases and J by 2 bases, leaving 17 bases between them. The CDR3 spells CASSFSGGGSPYNSPLHF. CDR3 DNA: TGTGCCAGCAGCTTCAGTGGGGGGGGAAGCCCCTATAATTCACCCCTCCACTTT.

The chain is built from TRBV19 and TRBJ2-7; 7 bases are a match to TRBD1. The CDR3 spans 14 residues. Trimming cost V 3 bases and J 2 bases; bases outside gene matches: 4. CDR1 and CDR2 (germline): LNHDA, SQIVND (reference sequence). The CDR3 region is CASSIRDSTYEQYF. The CDR3 coding sequence is TGTGCCAGTAGTATCCGGGACAGCACCTACGAGCAGTACTTC. Using reference TRBV19 and TRBJ2-7 for the parts outside the CDR3, the full variable domain is DGGITQSPKYLFRKEGQNVTLSCEQNLNHDAMYWYRQDPGQGLRLIYYSQIVNDFQKGDIAEGYSVSREKKESFPLTVTSAQKNPTAFYLCASSIRDSTYEQYFGPGTRLTVT.

This chain connects TRBV7-2 to TRBJ2-3; 11 bases map to TRBD2. J was trimmed by 2 bases and V by 2 bases; bases with no gene match: 6. This CDR3 region has 17 residues. Germline loops: CDR1 SGHTA, CDR2 FQGNSA. The DNA of the CDR3 is TGTGCCAGCAGCTTACGACTAGCGGGGAAGGCCACAGATACGCAGTATTTT. Its translation: CASSLRLAGKATDTQYF.

This clonotype was observed a few times. The V gene is TRBV20-1, the J gene TRBJ2-1, with 12 bases matching TRBD2. Unmatched junction bases numbered 5, after V lost 2 bases and J lost 0 bases. The germline gives CDR1 DFQATT, CDR2 SNEGSKA (reference sequence). The CDR3 is 17 amino acids. The CDR3 DNA follows: TGCAGTGCTAGACTAGCGGGGGGGCTTCGCTCCTACAATGAGCAGTTCTTC. Its translation: CSARLAGGLRSYNEQFF.

This clonotype was seen a handful of times. V and J are TRBV6-8 and TRBJ2-1; a weak D match, TRBD1 (6 bases). From germline, CDR1 is MNHGY and CDR2 SAAAGT. Trimming took 5 bases from V and 9 from J, leaving 11 bases between them. The CDR3 has 12 amino acids. The CDR3 DNA follows: TGTGCCAGCAGTAACCCCAGGGGTGAGCAGTTCTTC. Its translation: CASSNPRGEQFF.

The chain joins TRBV20-1 to TRBJ1-1; D gene unclear. The CDR3 spans 10 residues. Trimming shortened V by 0 bases and J by 11 bases, and 7 bases separated the two germline ends. In germline, CDR1 is DFQATT, CDR2 SNEGSKA (reference sequence). CDR3 nucleotide sequence: TGCAGTGCTAGAGAGTTAGCGGCTTTCTTT. It is translated as CSARELAAFF.

This clonotype was observed many times. The chain joins TRBV6-6 to TRBJ1-5; 7 positions agree with TRBD1. After removal of 10 bases from V and 3 bases from J, the junction contained 15 bases not matched to a gene. The germline V gene encodes CDR1 MNHNY and CDR2 SVGAGI (reference sequence). This CDR3 comprises 16 residues. CDR3 nucleotide sequence: TGTGCCATACAGGGGCGGGCCAGCAAATTCAATCAGCCCCAGCATTTT. Translation: CAIQGRASKFNQPQHF.

The V and J genes are TRBV24-1 and TRBJ2-3; TRBD1 aligns across 11 bases. Trimming removed 5 bases from V and 4 bases from J; junction bases left unmatched: 4. CDR3 length: 15 residues. Germline V CDR1 and CDR2: KGHDR, SFDVKD. The CDR3 region has the DNA TGTGCCACCAGTGGAGGACAGGGGGCTGCAGATACGCAGTATTTT. This encodes CATSGGQGAADTQYF.

The J gene is TRBJ2-7, the V gene TRBV19; D tentatively fits TRBD1 or TRBD2 (5 bases each). The CDR3 extends over 15 amino acids. Between the trimmed V and J ends, which lost 5 bases and 3 bases, there was a span of 17 bases. Per germline, CDR1 LNHDA and CDR2 SQIVND (reference sequence). The CDR3 nucleotides are TGTGCCAGTAGTGGGGGTCTAGGTGCCGTCTACGAGCAGTACTTC. As protein: CASSGGLGAVYEQYF.

This clonotype showed up just a few times. The V call is TRBV14, the J call TRBJ1-5; D remains unclear. V lost 4 bases and J lost 9, with 16 bases in between. CDR3 length equals 14 residues. CDR1 SGHDN and CDR2 FVKESK come from the germline V gene. The DNA for the CDR3 is TGTGCCAGCAGCCTGGGCCACGGGCAATGGCCCCAGCATTTT. Translation: CASSLGHGQWPQHF.

The chain employs TRBV6-1 and TRBJ2-7; a possible D gene is TRBD2 (5 bases). The CDR3 sequence is 15 residues long. Trimming shortened V by 8 bases and J by 1 base, and 18 bases separated the two germline ends. From germline, CDR1 is MNHNS and CDR2 SASEGT. The CDR3 loop reads CASLESGRPSYEQYF. The CDR3 bases are TGTGCCAGCCTCGAGAGCGGTCGTCCGTCCTACGAGCAGTACTTC.

This clonotype showed up just once. The chain couples TRBV28 to TRBJ2-6; D might be TRBD1 or TRBD2, each matching 6 bases. With 6 bases removed from V and 4 bases from J, the gap between germline ends came to 13 bases. CDR1 is MDHEN and CDR2 is SYDVKM in the germline V gene. This CDR3 is built from 15 residues. The CDR3 region is CASRLGGSGANVLTF. CDR3 in DNA: TGTGCCAGCAGACTAGGGGGGTCCGGGGCCAACGTCCTGACTTTC.

This clonotype was seen repeatedly, ten times or more. J is TRBJ2-2 and V is TRBV11-2, with D possibly TRBD2 on 7 matching bases. V lost 3 bases, J lost 5 bases, and 16 bases lay in between. This CDR3 is 16 amino acids long. The germline V gene has CDR1 SGHAT and CDR2 FQNNGV. CDR3 amino acids: CASSFRLRGLTGELFF. The CDR3 nucleotides read TGTGCCAGCAGCTTCCGTCTGCGGGGGCTGACCGGGGAGCTGTTTTTT. Supplemented by reference TRBV11-2 and TRBJ2-2, the full variable domain reads EAGVAQSPRYKIIEKRQSVAFWCNPISGHATLYWYQQILGQGPKLLIQFQNNGVVDDSQLPKDRFSAERLKGVDSTLKIQPAKLEDSAVYLCASSFRLRGLTGELFFGEGSRLTVL.

Many counts were recorded for this clonotype. The chain recombines TRBV7-2 with TRBJ2-1, with 8 bases identical to TRBD2. The CDR3 extends over 15 amino acids. Per the germline V gene, CDR1 is SGHTA and CDR2 is FQGNSA. Trimming cost V 3 bases and J 2 bases; bases outside gene matches: 3. The CDR3 sequence: CASSFSGGAYNEQFF. In DNA, the CDR3 is TGTGCCAGCAGCTTCAGCGGGGGTGCCTACAATGAGCAGTTCTTC.

A word on this clonotype: A much bigger clone sits one base away, suggesting this may be a read error. The conserved closing phenylalanine or tryptophan is absent in this CDR3, likely reflecting a read error. The rearrangement joins TRBV6-1 to TRBJ2-3; 12 bases align to TRBD1. CDR1 MNHNS and CDR2 SASEGT come from the germline V gene. Trimming took 8 bases from V and 4 from J; bases not matched to a gene: 7. The CDR3 covers 15 residues. For the CDR3, the DNA is TGTGCCAGCGTACGGGACAGGGGGCTGGCAGATACGCAGTATTCT. Protein product: CASVRDRGLADTQYS.

This CDR3 reads CASSRDYSYNEQFF. The CDR3 bases are TGCGCCAGCAGCCGAGACTATTCCTACAATGAGCAGTTCTTC. The V call is TRBV4-1, the J call TRBJ2-1, with D maybe TRBD2 (5 bases). CDR1 is MGHRA, CDR2 YSYEKL, per germline. V dropped 4 bases and J dropped 1 base, with 8 bases sitting between them. This CDR3 comprises 14 residues.

V usage is TRBV6-1 and J usage is TRBJ1-6, with D maybe TRBD1 (6 bases). The CDR3 is 15 residues long. Germline V CDR1 and CDR2: MNHNS, SASEGT. V lost 6 bases to trimming and J lost 7 bases, with 16 bases between them. CDR3 nucleotides: TGTGCCAGCAGGCCCACCCTAGGGGGGAATTCACCCCTCCACTTT. Translation: CASRPTLGGNSPLHF.

This clonotype was picked up many times. The V and J genes are TRBV7-6 and TRBJ2-3; D remains unclear. Germline V lookup: CDR1 SGHVS, CDR2 FNYEAQ. V lost 5 bases to trimming and J lost 5 bases, with 11 bases between them. CDR3 length: 13 residues. CDR3 amino acids: CASSRNLLDTQYF. The CDR3 nucleotides read TGTGCCAGCAGCCGCAATCTCCTAGATACGCAGTATTTT.

This clonotype has only a few counts. The V gene is TRBV9, the J gene TRBJ1-1, with 8 nucleotides matching TRBD1. V lost 4 bases to trimming and J lost 4 bases; unmatched junction nucleotides: 9. Germline CDR1 and CDR2: SGDLS and YYNGEE. This CDR3 has 15 amino acids. In DNA, the CDR3 is TGTGCCAGCAGCTACCGGACAGGGTCGAGCACTGAAGCTTTCTTT. Protein sequence: CASSYRTGSSTEAFF.

The rearrangement uses TRBV28 and TRBJ2-5; 7 bases fit TRBD2. From germline, CDR1 is MDHEN and CDR2 SYDVKM. The CDR3 runs 15 residues. With 4 bases clipped from V and 5 bases from J, the junction kept 10 bases outside the gene matches. In DNA form, the CDR3 reads TGTGCCAGCAGTTCCCTGGGGGGGATGGGGGAGACCCAGTACTTC. It encodes CASSSLGGMGETQYF.

Only a few counts were recorded for this clonotype. The CDR3 DNA is TGTGCCAGTAGTGGAGGGACAGTCACTGAAGCTTTCTTT. This encodes CASSGGTVTEAFF. The chain combines TRBV19 with TRBJ1-1; 7 bases map to TRBD1. There are 13 residues in the CDR3. Germline trimming cut 5 bases from V and 4 bases from J; bases unmatched to any gene: 4. The germline gives CDR1 LNHDA, CDR2 SQIVND (reference sequence).

For this clonotype: A read error is possible here, since a much larger clone lies one base away. The chain carries TRBV7-2 and TRBJ1-5; D possibly corresponds to TRBD1 (5 bases). The V gene's germline CDR1 is SGHTA and CDR2 FQGNSA. Trimming pared 2 bases from V and 8 bases from J, leaving 13 bases between. CDR3 length equals 14 residues. Here the CDR3 reads CASSLPLGGKPQHF. DNA of the CDR3: TGTGCCAGCAGCTTACCCCTGGGGGGGAAGCCCCAGCATTTT.

The J gene is TRBJ2-3, the V gene TRBV11-2; 13 nucleotides line up with TRBD2. In germline, CDR1 is SGHAT, CDR2 FQNNGV. Trimming cost V 2 bases and J 4 bases; bases outside gene matches: 3. This CDR3 has 16 residues. CDR3 nucleotides: TGTGCCAGCAGCTTAACTAGCGGGGGGGCATCAGATACGCAGTATTTT. Its translation: CASSLTSGGASDTQYF.